This T cell receptor (beta chain) comes out of a study of blood T cell repertoires in COVID-19. This clone was seen more than once but under ten times. Here immunoSEQ multiplex PCR was the method, and the copy in TCRdb shows in-frame clones only, minus some. The sample carries approximately 110,000 clones, roughly 80% recorded once. The CDR3 loop spans 15 amino acids. Germline V gene sequence: CDR1 SGHVS, CDR2 FQNEAQ. J lost 2 bases, V lost 4 bases, and 4 bases had no gene match. The TCR was taken from a man between 70 and 80 years old with active or convalescent COVID-19. The chain combines TRBV7-8 with TRBJ1-5; 8 bases fit TRBD1. Sequencing used peripheral blood. CDR3 residues: CASSSTTGGNQPQHF. The CDR3 nucleotides are TGTGCCAGCAGCTCCACGACAGGGGGCAATCAGCCCCAGCATTTT.